This T cell receptor (beta chain) was recovered during a study of breast tumors, draining lymph nodes, adjacent tissues. This clonotype showed up many times. V lost 1 base and J lost 4; bases outside the gene matches: 7. CDR1 and CDR2 from the germline V gene are SGHDT and YYEEEE. CDR3 size: 15 residues. MiXCR, run by TCRdb on the multiplex PCR reads, gives a single entry per CDR3 protein. The profile shows 16,000 or so distinct CDR3 sequences, just under 45% of them singletons. Specimen: tumor-adjacent breast tissue. The chain employs TRBV5-6 and TRBJ1-2; 7 bases are shared with TRBD1. The clonotype was recovered from a female donor with breast cancer. Some clones in this sample may be carry-over from other donors' samples. The CDR3 bases are TGTGCCAGCAGCTTGTTACAGGGGTCCTCCTATGGCTACACCTTC. Its protein is CASSLLQGSSYGYTF.